Listed below are T cell receptor beta chains from one sample, sequenced in a study of control samples from healthy donors and cancer patients. Measured with immunoSEQ multiplex PCR; TCRdb has only the in-frame clones, and not every one. The sample yields 200,000 to 250,000 clones, 85% to 95% seen once. Sequencing was performed on blood. These TCRs come from a man aged 50 to 60 in good health. Each CDR3 is given without its conserved first and last residue.

V	J	CDR3
TRBV7-9	TRBJ1-1	ASSSGGSMNTEAF
TRBV6-4	TRBJ1-1	ASRATVNTEAF
TRBV7-8	TRBJ2-1	ASSLKRRQAPYNEQF
TRBV7-9	TRBJ2-7	ASSQRAQLVEQY
TRBV4-1	TRBJ2-2	ASSQGIRNTGELF
TRBV5-1	TRBJ2-7	ASSFTGGYEQY
TRBV6-5	TRBJ1-2	ASSPTGKGYT
TRBV28	TRBJ1-2	ASRPNRDLYGYT
TRBV3-1/TRBV3-2	TRBJ2-1	ASSLRGFEGEQF
TRBV19	TRBJ2-2	ASSIDIPTGGSYGENTGELF
TRBV29-1	TRBJ2-2	SVEGEPGQGASGELF
TRBV10-3	TRBJ2-1	AISGDGYNEQF
TRBV6-5	TRBJ1-5	ASGFLWQPQH
TRBV10-3	TRBJ1-1	AISEGQGESAEAF
TRBV5-1	TRBJ2-1	ASSLEGGGAFISNEQF
TRBV19	TRBJ1-1	ASRRGLLNNPREAF
TRBV6-5	TRBJ2-3	ASSSQPSLADTQY
TRBV19	TRBJ1-5	ASRSGQRGQPQH
TRBV3-1/TRBV3-2	TRBJ1-1	ASSQKGSMNTEAF
TRBV27	TRBJ1-5	ASSSGTLGGQPQH
TRBV5-1	TRBJ1-1	ASSLGYPNTEAF
TRBV4-2	TRBJ1-2	ASSQAGGDYGYT
TRBV7-2	TRBJ1-5	ASRQQSNQPQH
TRBV6-5	TRBJ2-1	ASTRQSRYNEQF
TRBV9	TRBJ2-7	ASSVNSLGAGEQY
TRBV6-5	TRBJ1-1	ASTVTVNTEAF
TRBV7-2	TRBJ1-4	ASSSRGIAEKLF
TRBV7-2	TRBJ1-5	ASSSRDRGLWNQPQH
TRBV7-2	TRBJ1-1	ASSPRRGYGLAF
TRBV7-2	TRBJ2-1	ASSQQDISYNEQF
TRBV11-2	TRBJ1-2	ASRQPGQGDYGYT
TRBV7-2	TRBJ1-4	ASSPSWGQANEKLF
TRBV19	TRBJ1-1	ASANRAKNTEAF
TRBV6-2/TRBV6-3	TRBJ1-4	ASSRNRAGEKLF
TRBV6-1	TRBJ1-1	ASSDIDRYTEAF
TRBV7-2	TRBJ1-1	ASSLQVGQGTGKNTEAF
TRBV19	TRBJ1-2	ASGTFYGYT
TRBV4-2	TRBJ1-6	ASSQEEGLNSPLH
TRBV6-5	TRBJ1-2	ASSQPEGRGYT
TRBV11-2	TRBJ2-1	ASSQTSGDYNEQF
TRBV28	TRBJ2-5	ASSPHGDRGTQY
TRBV2	TRBJ1-1	ASSEAGRVNTEAF
TRBV18	TRBJ2-3	ASSPEWGLADTQY
TRBV24-1	TRBJ1-1	ATSDPRTGSTEAF
TRBV7-2	TRBJ2-3	ASSLVPSADTQY
TRBV10-3	TRBJ2-5	AKTQALAGGLETQY
TRBV5-1	TRBJ2-2	ASSLSLDTGELF
TRBV14	TRBJ2-7	ASSQGYYEQY
TRBV19	TRBJ1-2	ASSMTTGGYGYT
TRBV19	TRBJ2-7	ASKRQGAYEQY
TRBV18	TRBJ1-6	ASSPETGNSPLH
TRBV28	TRBJ1-6	ASGSPRGLNSPLH